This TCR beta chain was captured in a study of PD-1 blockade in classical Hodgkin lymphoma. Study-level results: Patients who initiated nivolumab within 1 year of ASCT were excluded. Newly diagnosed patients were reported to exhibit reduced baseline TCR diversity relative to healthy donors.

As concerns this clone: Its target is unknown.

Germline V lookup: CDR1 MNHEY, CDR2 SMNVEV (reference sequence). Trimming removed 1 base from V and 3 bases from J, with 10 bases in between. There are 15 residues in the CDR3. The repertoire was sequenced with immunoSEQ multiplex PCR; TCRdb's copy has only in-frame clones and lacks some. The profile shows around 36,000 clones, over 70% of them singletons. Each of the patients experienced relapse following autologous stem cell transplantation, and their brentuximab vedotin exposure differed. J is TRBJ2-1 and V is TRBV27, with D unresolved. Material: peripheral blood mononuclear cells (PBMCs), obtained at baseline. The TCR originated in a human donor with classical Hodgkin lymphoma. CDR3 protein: CASSLFSENYNEQFF. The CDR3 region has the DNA TGTGCCAGCAGTTTATTCAGCGAGAACTACAATGAGCAGTTCTTC.